Sequencing of this TCR beta chain was carried out in a study of PD-1 blockade in classical Hodgkin lymphoma. Study observations and caveats: Newly diagnosed patients were reported to start with lower TCR diversity than healthy donors. Partial responders and progressors had significantly lower baseline TCR diversity. Compared with baseline, CD4+ but not CD8+ TCR diversity had risen significantly by C4D1.

Every patient had relapsed following autologous stem cell transplantation, and cohorts differed in brentuximab vedotin exposure. V lost 4 bases and J lost 3, with 13 bases in between. Germline V gene lookup returns CDR1 SGHNT and CDR2 YYREEE (reference sequence). The CDR3 totals 14 residues. A word on this clone: Its antigen remains unknown.

Clones were read by immunoSEQ multiplex PCR, and TCRdb kept only the in-frame ones, dropping some. The repertoire has tens of thousands of clones, 70% of them found once; the top ten carry around 28%. The sample here was peripheral blood mononuclear cells (PBMCs), taken before the second cycle of nivolumab. This chain uses TRBV5-4 with TRBJ1-1; D remains unclear. The receptor's source is a human donor with classical Hodgkin lymphoma. The CDR3 DNA reads as TGTGCCAGCAGCCTGGAATTGGTTTACACTGAAGCTTTCTTT. This sequence encodes CASSLELVYTEAFF.